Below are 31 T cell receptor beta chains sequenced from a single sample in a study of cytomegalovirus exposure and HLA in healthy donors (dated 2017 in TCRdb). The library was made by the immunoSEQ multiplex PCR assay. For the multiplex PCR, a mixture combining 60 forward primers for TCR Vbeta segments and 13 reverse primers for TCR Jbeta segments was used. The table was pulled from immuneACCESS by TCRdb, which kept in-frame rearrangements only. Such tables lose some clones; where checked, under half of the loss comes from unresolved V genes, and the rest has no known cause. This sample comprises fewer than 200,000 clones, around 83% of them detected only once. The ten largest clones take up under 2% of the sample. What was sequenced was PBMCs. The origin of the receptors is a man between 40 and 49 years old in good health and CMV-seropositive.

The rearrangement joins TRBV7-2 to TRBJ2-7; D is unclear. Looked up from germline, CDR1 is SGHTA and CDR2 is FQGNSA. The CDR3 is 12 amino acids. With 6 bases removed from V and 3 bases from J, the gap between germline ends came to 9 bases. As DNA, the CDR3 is TGTGCCAGCAGATCCCAGAACTACGAGCAGTACTTC. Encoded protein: CASRSQNYEQYF.

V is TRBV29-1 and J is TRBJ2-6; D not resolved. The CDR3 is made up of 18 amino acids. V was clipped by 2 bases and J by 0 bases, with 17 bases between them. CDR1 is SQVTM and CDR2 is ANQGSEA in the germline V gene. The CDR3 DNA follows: TGCAGCGTTGAAAAGCCGCGGCAGAAAAGCTCTGGGGCCAACGTCCTGACTTTC. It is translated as CSVEKPRQKSSGANVLTF.

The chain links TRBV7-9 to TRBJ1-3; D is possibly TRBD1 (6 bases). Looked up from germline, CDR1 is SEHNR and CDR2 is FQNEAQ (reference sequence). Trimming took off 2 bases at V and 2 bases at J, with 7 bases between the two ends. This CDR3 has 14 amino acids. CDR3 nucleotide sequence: TGTGCCAGCAGCTTATCAGGGGCTGGAAACACCATATATTTT. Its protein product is CASSLSGAGNTIYF.

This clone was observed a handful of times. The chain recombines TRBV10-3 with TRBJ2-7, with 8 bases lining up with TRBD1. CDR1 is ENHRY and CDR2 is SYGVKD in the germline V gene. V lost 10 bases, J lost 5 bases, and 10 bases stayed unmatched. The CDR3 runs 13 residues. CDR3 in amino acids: CATKTGDGDEQYF. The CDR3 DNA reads TGTGCCACAAAGACAGGGGATGGAGACGAGCAGTACTTC.

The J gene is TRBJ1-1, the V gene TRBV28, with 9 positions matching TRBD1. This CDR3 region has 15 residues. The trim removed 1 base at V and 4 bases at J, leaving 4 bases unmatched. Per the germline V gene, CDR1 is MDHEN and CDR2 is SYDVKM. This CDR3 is CASSLLQGAGTEAFF. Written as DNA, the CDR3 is TGTGCCAGCAGTTTATTACAGGGGGCAGGCACTGAAGCTTTCTTT.

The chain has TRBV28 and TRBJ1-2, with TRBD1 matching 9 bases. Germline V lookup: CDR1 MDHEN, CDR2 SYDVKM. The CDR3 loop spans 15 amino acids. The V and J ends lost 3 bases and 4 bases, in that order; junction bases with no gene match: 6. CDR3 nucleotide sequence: TGTGCCAGCAGTTTCGTGGGACAGGGAGGCTATGGCTACACCTTC. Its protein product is CASSFVGQGGYGYTF.

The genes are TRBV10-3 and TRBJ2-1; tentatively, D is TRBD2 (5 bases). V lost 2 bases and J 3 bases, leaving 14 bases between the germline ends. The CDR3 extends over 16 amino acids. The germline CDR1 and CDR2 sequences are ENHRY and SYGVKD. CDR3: CAISELRGDFYNEQFF. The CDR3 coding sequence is TGTGCCATCAGTGAGCTACGGGGAGATTTCTACAATGAGCAGTTCTTC.

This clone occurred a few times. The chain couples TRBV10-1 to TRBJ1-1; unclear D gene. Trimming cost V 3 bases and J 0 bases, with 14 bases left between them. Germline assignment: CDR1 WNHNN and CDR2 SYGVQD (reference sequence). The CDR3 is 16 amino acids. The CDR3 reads CASSDAGPALNTEAFF. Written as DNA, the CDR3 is TGCGCCAGCAGTGATGCGGGCCCCGCCCTGAACACTGAAGCTTTCTTT.

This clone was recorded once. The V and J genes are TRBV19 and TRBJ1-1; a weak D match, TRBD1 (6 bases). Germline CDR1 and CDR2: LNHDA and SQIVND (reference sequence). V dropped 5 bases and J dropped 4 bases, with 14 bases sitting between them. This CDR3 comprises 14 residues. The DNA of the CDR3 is TGTGCCAGTAGTCCCAGGGGTGGGATCACTGAAGCTTTCTTT. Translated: CASSPRGGITEAFF.

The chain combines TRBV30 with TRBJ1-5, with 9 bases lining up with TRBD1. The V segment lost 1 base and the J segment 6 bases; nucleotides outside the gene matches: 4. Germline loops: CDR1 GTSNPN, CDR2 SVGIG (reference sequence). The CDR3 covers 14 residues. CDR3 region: CAWSEQGASQPQHF. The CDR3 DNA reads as TGTGCCTGGAGTGAACAGGGGGCATCTCAGCCCCAGCATTTT.

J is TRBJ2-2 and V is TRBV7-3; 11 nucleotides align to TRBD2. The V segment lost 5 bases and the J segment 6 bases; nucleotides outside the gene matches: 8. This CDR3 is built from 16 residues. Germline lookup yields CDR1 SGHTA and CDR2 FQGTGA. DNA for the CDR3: TGTGCCAGCAGCCCGCAAGGACTAGCGGGTCCCGGGGAGCTGTTTTTT. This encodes CASSPQGLAGPGELFF.

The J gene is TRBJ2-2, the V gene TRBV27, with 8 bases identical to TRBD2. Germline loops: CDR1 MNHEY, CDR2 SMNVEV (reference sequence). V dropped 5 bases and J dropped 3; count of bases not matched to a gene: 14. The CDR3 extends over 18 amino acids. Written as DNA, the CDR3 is TGTGCCAGCAGTGCGTGGGGGAACGGGAGGGGAGACACCGGGGAGCTGTTTTTT. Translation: CASSAWGNGRGDTGELFF.

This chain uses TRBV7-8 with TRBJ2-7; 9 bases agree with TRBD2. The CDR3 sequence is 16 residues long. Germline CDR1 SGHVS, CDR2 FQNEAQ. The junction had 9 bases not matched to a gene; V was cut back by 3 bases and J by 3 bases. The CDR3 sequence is CASSFWSGGGGYEQYF. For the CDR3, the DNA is TGTGCCAGCAGCTTTTGGTCGGGCGGGGGGGGCTACGAGCAGTACTTC.

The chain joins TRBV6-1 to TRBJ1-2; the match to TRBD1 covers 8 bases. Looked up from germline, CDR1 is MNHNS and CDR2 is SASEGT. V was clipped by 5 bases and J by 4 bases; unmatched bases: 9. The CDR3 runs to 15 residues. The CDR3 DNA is TGTGCCAGCAGTTCTCGGACAGGGAAGGTCTATGGCTACACCTTC. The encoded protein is CASSSRTGKVYGYTF.

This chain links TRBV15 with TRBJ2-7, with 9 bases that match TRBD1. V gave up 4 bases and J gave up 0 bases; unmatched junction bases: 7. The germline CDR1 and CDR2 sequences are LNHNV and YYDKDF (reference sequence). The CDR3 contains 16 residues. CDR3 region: CATSISQGASSYEQYF. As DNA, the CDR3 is TGTGCCACCAGCATATCACAGGGGGCGAGCTCCTACGAGCAGTACTTC.

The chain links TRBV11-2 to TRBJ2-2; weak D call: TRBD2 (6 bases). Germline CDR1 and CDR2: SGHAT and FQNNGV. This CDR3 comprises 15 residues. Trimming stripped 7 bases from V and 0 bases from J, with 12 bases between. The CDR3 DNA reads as TGTGCCAGCACCCACGGGACTTCGAACACCGGGGAGCTGTTTTTT. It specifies CASTHGTSNTGELFF.

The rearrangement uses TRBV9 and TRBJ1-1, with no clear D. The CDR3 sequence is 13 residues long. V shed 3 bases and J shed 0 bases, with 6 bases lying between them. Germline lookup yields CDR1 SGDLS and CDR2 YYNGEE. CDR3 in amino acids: CASSGSLNTEAFF. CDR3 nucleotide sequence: TGTGCCAGCAGCGGTTCATTGAACACTGAAGCTTTCTTT.

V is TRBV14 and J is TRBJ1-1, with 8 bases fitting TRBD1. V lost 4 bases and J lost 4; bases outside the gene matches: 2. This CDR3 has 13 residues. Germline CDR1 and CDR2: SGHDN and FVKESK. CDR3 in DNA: TGTGCCAGCAGCCTTGGACAGGGCACTGAAGCTTTCTTT. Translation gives CASSLGQGTEAFF.

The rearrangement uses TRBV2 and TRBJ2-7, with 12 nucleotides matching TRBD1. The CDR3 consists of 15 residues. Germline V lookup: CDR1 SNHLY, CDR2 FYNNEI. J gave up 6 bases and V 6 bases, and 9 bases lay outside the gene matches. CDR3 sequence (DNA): TGTGCCAGCAGCTTTCGGGACAGGGGGCAGGTCGAGCAGTACTTC. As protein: CASSFRDRGQVEQYF.

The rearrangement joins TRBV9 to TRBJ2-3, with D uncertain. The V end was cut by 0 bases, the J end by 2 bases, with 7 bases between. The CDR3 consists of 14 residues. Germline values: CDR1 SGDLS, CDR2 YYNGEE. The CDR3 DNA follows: TGTGCCAGCAGCGTAGACAGTCCCACAGATACGCAGTATTTT. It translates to CASSVDSPTDTQYF. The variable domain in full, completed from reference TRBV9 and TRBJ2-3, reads DSGVTQTPKHLITATGQRVTLRCSPRSGDLSVYWYQQSLDQGLQFLIQYYNGEERAKGNILERFSAQQFPDLHSELNLSSLELGDSALYFCASSVDSPTDTQYFGPGTRLTVL.

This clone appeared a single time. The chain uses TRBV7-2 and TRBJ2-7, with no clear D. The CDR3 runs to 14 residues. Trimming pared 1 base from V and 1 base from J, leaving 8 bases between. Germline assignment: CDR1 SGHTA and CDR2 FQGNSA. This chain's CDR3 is CASSLVAGSYEQYF. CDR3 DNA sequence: TGTGCCAGCAGCTTAGTAGCCGGTTCCTACGAGCAGTACTTC.

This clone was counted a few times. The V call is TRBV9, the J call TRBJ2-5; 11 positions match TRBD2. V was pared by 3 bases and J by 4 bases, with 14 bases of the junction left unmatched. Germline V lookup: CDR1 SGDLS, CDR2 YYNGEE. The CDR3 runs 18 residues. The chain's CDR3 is CASSAEPGLAGSTETQYF. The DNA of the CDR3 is TGTGCCAGCAGCGCCGAACCCGGACTAGCGGGCTCCACAGAGACCCAGTACTTC.

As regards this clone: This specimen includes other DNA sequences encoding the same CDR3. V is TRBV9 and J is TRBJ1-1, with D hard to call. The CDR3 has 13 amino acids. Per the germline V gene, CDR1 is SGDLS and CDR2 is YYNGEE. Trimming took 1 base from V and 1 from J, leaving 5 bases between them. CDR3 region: CASSVSGNTEAFF. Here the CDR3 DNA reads TGTGCCAGCAGCGTATCAGGGAACACTGAAGCTTTCTTT.

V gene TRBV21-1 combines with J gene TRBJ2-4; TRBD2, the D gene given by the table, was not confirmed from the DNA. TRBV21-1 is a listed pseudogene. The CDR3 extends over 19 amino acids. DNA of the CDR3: TGTGCCAGCAGCAAAGAAGTGGCCCGGACTAGCTGGGGCAAAAACATTCAGTACTTC. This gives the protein CASSKEVARTSWGKNIQYF.

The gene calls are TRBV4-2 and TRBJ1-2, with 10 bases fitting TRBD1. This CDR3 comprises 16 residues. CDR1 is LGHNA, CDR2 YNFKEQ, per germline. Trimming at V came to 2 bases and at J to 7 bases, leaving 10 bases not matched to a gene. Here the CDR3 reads CASSQPPSTGGGGYTF. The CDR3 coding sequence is TGTGCCAGCAGCCAACCCCCCTCGACAGGGGGCGGTGGCTACACCTTC.

The CDR3 spells CASSLLRGREAFF. The CDR3 nucleotides are TGCGCCAGCAGCTTGTTAAGGGGGAGAGAGGCTTTCTTT. This chain uses TRBV5-1 with TRBJ1-1, with TRBD1 as a possible D gene (6 bases). The CDR3 covers 13 residues. V was shortened by 1 base and J by 11 bases, with 15 bases between the two germline ends. Germline V CDR1 and CDR2: SGHRS, YFSETQ.

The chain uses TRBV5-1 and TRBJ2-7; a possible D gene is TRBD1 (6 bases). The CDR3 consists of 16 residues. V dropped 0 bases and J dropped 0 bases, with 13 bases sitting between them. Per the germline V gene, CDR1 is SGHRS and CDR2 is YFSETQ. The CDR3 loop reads CASSLDAGANSYEQYF. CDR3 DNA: TGCGCCAGCAGCTTGGATGCAGGGGCAAACTCCTACGAGCAGTACTTC. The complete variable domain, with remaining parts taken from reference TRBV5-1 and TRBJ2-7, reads KAGVTQTPRYLIKTRGQQVTLSCSPISGHRSVSWYQQTPGQGLQFLFEYFSETQRNKGNFPGRFSGRQFSNSRSEMNVSTLELGDSALYLCASSLDAGANSYEQYFGPGTRLTVT.

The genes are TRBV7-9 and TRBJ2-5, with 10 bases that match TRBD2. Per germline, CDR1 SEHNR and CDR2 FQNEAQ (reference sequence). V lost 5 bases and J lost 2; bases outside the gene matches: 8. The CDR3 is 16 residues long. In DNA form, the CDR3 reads TGTGCCAGCAGCCTTCCCGGAGCGGGAGGGCAAGAGACCCAGTACTTC. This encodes CASSLPGAGGQETQYF. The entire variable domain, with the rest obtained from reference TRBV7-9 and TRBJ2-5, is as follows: DTGVSQNPRHKITKRGQNVTFRCDPISEHNRLYWYRQTLGQGPEFLTYFQNEAQLEKSRLLSDRFSAERPKGSFSTLEIQRTEQGDSAMYLCASSLPGAGGQETQYFGPGTRLLVL.

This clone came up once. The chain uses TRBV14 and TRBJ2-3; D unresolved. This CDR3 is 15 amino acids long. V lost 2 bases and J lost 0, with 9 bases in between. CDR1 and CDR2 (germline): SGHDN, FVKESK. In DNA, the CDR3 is TGTGCCAGCAGCCAAATGCGATGGAGCACAGATACGCAGTATTTT. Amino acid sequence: CASSQMRWSTDTQYF.

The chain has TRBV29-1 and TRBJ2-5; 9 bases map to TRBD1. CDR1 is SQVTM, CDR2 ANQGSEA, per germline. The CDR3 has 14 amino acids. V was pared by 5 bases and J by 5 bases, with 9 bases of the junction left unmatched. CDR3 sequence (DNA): TGCAGCGTTACCGGGACAGGGTCACAGGAGACCCAGTACTTC. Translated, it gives CSVTGTGSQETQYF.

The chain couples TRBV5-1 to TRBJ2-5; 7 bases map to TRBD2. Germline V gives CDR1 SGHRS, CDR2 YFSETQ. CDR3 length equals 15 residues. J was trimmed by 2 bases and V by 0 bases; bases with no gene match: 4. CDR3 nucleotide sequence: TGCGCCAGCAGCTTGGGGGAGGGTCTGCAAGAGACCCAGTACTTC. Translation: CASSLGEGLQETQYF. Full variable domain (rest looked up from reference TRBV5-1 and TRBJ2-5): KAGVTQTPRYLIKTRGQQVTLSCSPISGHRSVSWYQQTPGQGLQFLFEYFSETQRNKGNFPGRFSGRQFSNSRSEMNVSTLELGDSALYLCASSLGEGLQETQYFGPGTRLLVL.